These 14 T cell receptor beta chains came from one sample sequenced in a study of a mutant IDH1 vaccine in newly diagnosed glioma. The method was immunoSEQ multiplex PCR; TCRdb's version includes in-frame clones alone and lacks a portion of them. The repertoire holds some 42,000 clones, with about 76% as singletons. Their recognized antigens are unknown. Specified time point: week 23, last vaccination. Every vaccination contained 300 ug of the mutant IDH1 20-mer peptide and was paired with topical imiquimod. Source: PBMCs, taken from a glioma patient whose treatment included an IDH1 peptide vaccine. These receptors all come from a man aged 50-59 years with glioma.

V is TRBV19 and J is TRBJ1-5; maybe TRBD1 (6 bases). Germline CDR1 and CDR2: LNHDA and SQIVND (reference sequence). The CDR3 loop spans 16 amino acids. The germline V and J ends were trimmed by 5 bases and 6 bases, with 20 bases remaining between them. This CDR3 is CASSVGKGGGRQPQHF. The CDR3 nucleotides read TGTGCCAGTAGTGTCGGTAAGGGGGGGGGTCGTCAGCCCCAGCATTTT.

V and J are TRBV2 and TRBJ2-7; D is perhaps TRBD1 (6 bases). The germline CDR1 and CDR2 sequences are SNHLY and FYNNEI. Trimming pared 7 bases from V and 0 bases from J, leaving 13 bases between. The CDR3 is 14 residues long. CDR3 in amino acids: CASIGQGSSYEQYF. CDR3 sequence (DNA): TGTGCCAGCATCGGGCAGGGGAGCTCCTACGAGCAGTACTTC.

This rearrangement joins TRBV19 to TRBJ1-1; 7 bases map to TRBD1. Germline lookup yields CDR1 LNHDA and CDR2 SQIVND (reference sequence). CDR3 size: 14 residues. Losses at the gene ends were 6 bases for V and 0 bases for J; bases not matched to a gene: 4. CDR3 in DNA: TGTGCCAGTAGCTCGACAGGGCTGAACACTGAAGCTTTCTTT. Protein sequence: CASSSTGLNTEAFF.

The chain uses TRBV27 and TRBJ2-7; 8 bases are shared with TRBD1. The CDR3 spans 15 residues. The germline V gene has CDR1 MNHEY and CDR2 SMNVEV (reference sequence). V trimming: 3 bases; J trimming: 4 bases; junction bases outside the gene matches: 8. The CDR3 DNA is TGTGCCAGCAGTTTTCAGGCAGGGGGCAATTACGAGCAGTACTTC. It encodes CASSFQAGGNYEQYF.

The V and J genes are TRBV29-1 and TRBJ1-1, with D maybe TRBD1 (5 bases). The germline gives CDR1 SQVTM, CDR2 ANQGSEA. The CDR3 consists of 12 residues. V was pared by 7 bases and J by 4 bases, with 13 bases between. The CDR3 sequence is CSGRLGGTEAFF. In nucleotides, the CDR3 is TGCAGCGGGAGACTGGGGGGCACTGAAGCTTTCTTT.

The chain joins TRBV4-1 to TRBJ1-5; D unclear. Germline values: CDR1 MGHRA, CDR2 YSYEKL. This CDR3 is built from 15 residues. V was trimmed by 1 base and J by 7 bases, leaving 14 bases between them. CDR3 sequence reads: CASSQGESPGQPQHF. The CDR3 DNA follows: TGCGCCAGCAGCCAAGGGGAGTCCCCGGGGCAGCCCCAGCATTTT.

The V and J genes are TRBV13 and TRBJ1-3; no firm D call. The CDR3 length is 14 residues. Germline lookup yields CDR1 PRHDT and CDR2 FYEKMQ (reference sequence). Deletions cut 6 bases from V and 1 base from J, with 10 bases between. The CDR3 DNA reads TGTGCCAGCAGTAGAGACACTTCTGGAAACACCATATATTTT. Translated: CASSRDTSGNTIYF.

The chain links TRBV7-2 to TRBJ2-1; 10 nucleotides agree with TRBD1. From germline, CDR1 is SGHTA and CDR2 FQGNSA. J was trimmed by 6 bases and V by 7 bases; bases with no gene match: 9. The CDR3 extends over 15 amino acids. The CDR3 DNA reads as TGTGCCAGCAATTACCGGGACAGGGGACCCAATGAGCAGTTCTTC. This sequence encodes CASNYRDRGPNEQFF.

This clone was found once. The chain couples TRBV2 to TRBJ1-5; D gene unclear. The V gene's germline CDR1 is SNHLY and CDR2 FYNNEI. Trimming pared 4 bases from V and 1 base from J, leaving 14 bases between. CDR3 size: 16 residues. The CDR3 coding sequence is TGTGCCAGCAGTGCGGAGGCGGGTATGAGCAATCAGCCCCAGCATTTT. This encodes CASSAEAGMSNQPQHF.

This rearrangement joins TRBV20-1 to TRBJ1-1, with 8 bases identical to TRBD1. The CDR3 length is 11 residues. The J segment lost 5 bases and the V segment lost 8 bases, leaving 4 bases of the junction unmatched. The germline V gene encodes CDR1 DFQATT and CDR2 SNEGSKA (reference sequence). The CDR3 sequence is CSPRGRTEAFF. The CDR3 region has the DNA TGCAGTCCCAGGGGGCGGACTGAAGCTTTCTTT.

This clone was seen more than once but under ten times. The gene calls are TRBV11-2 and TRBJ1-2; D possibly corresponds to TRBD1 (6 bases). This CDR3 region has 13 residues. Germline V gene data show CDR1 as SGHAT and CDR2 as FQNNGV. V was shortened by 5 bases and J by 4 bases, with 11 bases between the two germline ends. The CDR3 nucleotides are TGTGCCAGCAGCCCGGGGGCAGTCTATGGCTACACCTTC. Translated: CASSPGAVYGYTF. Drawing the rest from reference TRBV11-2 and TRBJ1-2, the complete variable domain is EAGVAQSPRYKIIEKRQSVAFWCNPISGHATLYWYQQILGQGPKLLIQFQNNGVVDDSQLPKDRFSAERLKGVDSTLKIQPAKLEDSAVYLCASSPGAVYGYTFGSGTRLTVV.

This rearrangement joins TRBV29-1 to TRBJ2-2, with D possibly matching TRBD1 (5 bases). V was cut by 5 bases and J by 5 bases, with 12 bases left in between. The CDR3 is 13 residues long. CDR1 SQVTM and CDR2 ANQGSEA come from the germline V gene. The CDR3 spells CSVYPRVTGELFF. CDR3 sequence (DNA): TGCAGCGTTTATCCCAGGGTGACCGGGGAGCTGTTTTTT.

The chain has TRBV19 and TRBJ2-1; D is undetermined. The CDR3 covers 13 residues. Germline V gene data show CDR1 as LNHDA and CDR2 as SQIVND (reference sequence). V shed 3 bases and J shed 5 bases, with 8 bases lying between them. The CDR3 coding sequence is TGTGCCAGTAGTATCTCCGGCAACAATGAGCAGTTCTTC. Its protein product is CASSISGNNEQFF.

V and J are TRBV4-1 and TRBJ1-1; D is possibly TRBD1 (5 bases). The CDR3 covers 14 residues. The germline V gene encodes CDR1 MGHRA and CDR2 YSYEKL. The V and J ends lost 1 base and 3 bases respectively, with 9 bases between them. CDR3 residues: CASSQGGDYTEAFF. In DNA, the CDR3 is TGCGCCAGCAGCCAAGGGGGGGACTACACTGAAGCTTTCTTT.